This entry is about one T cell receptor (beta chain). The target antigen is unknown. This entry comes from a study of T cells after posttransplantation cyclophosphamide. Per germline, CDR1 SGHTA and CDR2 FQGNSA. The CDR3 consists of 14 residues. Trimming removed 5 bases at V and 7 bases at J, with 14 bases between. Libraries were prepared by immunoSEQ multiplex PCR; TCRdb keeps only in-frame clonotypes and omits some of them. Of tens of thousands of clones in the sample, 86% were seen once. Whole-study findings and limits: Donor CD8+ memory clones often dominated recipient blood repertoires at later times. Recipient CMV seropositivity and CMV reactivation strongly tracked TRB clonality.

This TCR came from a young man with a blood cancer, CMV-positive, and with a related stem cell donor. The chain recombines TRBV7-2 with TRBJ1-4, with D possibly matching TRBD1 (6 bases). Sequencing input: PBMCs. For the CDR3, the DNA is TGTGCCAGCAGCAGTAGACAGGCCGGTGAAAAACTGTTTTTT. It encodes CASSSRQAGEKLFF.